The entry below gives a single T cell receptor (beta chain) sequence along with its context. TCRdb's table, derived via immunoSEQ multiplex PCR, lists solely in-frame clones and lacks some. This table holds millions of clones, just over 90% found once. The data derive from a study of shared clonotypes between healthy human individuals. Between the trimmed V and J ends, which lost 7 bases and 6 bases, there was a span of 13 bases. This CDR3 spans 13 amino acids. In germline, CDR1 is SGHRS, CDR2 YFSETQ. This TCR came from a man between 18 and 29 years old in good health. The rearrangement joins TRBV5-1 to TRBJ2-2; tentatively, D is TRBD2 (5 bases). Sequenced sample: naive CD4+ T cells sorted from blood. Noted subset: CD45RA+ positively selected. The CDR3 spells CASFFSGAGELFF. The CDR3, as DNA: TGCGCCAGCTTTTTCAGCGGCGCCGGGGAGCTGTTTTTT.